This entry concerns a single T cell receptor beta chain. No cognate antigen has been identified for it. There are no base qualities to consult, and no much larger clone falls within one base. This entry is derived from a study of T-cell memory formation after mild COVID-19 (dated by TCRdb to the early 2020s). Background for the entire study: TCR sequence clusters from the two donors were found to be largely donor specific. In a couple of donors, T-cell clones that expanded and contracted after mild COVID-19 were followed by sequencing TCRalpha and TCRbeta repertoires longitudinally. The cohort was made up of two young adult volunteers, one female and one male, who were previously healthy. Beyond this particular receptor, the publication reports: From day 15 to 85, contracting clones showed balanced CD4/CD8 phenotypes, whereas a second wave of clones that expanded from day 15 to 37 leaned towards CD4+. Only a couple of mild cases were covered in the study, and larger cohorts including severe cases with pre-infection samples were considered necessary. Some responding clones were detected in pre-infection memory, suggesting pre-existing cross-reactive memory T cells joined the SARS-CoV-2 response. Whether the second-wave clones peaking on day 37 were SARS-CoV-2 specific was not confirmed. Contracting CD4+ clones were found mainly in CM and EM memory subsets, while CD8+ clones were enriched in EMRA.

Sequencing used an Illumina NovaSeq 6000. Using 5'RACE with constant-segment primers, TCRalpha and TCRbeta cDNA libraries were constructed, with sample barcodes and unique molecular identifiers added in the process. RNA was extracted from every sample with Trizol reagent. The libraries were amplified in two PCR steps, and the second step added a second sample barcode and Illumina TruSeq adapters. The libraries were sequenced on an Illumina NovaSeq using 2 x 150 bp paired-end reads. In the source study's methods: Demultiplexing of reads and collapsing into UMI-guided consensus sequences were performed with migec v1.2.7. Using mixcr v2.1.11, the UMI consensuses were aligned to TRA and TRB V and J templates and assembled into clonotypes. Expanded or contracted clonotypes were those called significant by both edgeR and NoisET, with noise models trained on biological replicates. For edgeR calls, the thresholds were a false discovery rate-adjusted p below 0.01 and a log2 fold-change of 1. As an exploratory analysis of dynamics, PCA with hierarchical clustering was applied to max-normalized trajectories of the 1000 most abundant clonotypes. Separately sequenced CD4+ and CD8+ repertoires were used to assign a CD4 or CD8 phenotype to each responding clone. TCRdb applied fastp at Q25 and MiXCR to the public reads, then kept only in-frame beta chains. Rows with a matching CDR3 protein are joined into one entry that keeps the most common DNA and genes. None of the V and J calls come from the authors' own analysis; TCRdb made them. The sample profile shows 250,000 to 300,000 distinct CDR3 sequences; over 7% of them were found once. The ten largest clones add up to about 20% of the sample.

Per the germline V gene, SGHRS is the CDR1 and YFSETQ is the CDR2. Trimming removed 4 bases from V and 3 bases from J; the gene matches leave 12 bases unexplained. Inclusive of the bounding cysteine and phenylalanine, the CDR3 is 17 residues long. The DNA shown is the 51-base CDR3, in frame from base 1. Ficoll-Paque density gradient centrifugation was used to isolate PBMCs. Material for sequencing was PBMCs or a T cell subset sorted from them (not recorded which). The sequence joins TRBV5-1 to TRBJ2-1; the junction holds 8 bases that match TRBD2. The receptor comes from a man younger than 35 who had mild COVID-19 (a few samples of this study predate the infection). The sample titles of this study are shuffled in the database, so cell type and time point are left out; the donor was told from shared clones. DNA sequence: TGCGCCAGCAGCGGACTGCCGGCGGGGGGAGGCTACAATGAGCAGTTCTTC. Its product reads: CASSGLPAGGGYNEQFF.